The rows below give T cell receptor beta chains drawn from one sample of a study of blood T cell repertoires in COVID-19. The assay was immunoSEQ multiplex PCR, and TCRdb's table has in-frame clones only and misses some. The data show about 55,000 clones, more than 85% seen once. The specimen sequenced was peripheral blood. The source is a man aged 45 to 65 with active COVID-19. The CDR3 runs from the conserved cysteine through the conserved F or W. A D gene is named only where the DNA matches it firmly. For some rows the clone size is stated as once, few or many, or as a class when expanded; others skip it.

J	size	V	D	CDR3	DNA
TRBJ2-1	-	TRBV28	TRBD2	CASSLGTRAWNEQFF	TGTGCCAGCAGCTTAGGGACTAGGGCCTGGAATGAGCAGTTCTTC
TRBJ2-3	-	TRBV6-5	-	CASIRGDTQYF	TGTGCCAGCATCCGGGGGGATACGCAGTATTTT
TRBJ2-5	-	TRBV18	TRBD1	CASSPNQGAQETQYF	TGTGCCAGCTCACCTAACCAGGGGGCTCAAGAGACCCAGTACTTC
TRBJ1-6	-	TRBV28	TRBD1	CASSPKTGARSPLHF	TGTGCCAGCAGTCCTAAAACAGGGGCAAGGTCACCCCTCCACTTT
TRBJ1-1	-	TRBV6-5	-	CASRLRSPMNTEAFF	TGTGCCAGCAGACTGCGCTCTCCCATGAACACTGAAGCTTTCTTT
TRBJ2-6	-	TRBV27	TRBD1	CASSPRQGFSGANVLTF	TGTGCCAGCAGTCCCCGACAGGGCTTCTCTGGGGCCAACGTCCTGACTTTC
TRBJ1-1	-	TRBV28	-	CASRAGRNTEAFF	TGTGCCAGCAGAGCGGGTAGGAACACTGAAGCTTTCTTT
TRBJ2-3	-	TRBV5-8	-	CASSSRAYTDTQYF	TGTGCCAGCAGCTCGCGGGCCTACACAGATACGCAGTATTTT
TRBJ2-5	-	TRBV10-3	TRBD2	CAISEPRLAGTQYF	TGTGCCATCAGTGAGCCTAGACTAGCTGGGACCCAGTACTTC
TRBJ1-2	-	TRBV5-8	TRBD1	CASSLQGAAKYDYTF	TGTGCCAGCAGCTTGCAGGGGGCAGCTAAGTATGACTACACCTTC
TRBJ2-1	once	TRBV27	TRBD1	CASSPGTGRAEQFF	TGTGCCAGCAGTCCTGGGACAGGGCGAGCTGAGCAGTTCTTC
TRBJ2-1	-	TRBV7-2	-	CASSPAASPTNEQFF	TGTGCCAGCAGCCCAGCGGCTAGTCCGACCAATGAGCAGTTCTTC
TRBJ2-7	-	TRBV12-3/TRBV12-4	-	CASTEAGHYEQYF	TGTGCCAGCACCGAAGCGGGACACTACGAGCAGTACTTC
TRBJ2-3	-	TRBV20-1	-	CSAGANTQYF	TGCAGTGCTGGGGCAAATACGCAGTATTTT
TRBJ1-2	once	TRBV5-6	-	CASSPGGSNGYTF	TGTGCCAGCAGCCCGGGAGGGAGTAATGGCTACACCTTC
TRBJ2-7	-	TRBV7-8	TRBD2	CASSSWTSGRARHEQYF	TGTGCCAGCAGCTCCTGGACTAGCGGGAGGGCCCGCCACGAGCAGTACTTC
TRBJ1-5	-	TRBV7-6	-	CASSLGAFRGWNQPQHF	TGTGCCAGCAGCTTAGGCGCGTTCAGGGGATGGAATCAGCCCCAGCATTTT
TRBJ2-1	-	TRBV2	TRBD2	CASSSRTSRRGGTNEQFF	TGTGCCAGCAGTAGTCGGACTAGCAGGAGAGGGGGGACCAATGAGCAGTTCTTC
TRBJ1-5	-	TRBV19	-	CASSIGNNQPQHF	TGTGCCAGTAGTATTGGCAACAATCAGCCCCAGCATTTT
TRBJ2-1	-	TRBV5-4	-	CASSLGGLPSYNEQFF	TGTGCCAGCAGCTTGGGGGGCCTCCCCAGCTACAATGAGCAGTTCTTC
TRBJ1-2	once	TRBV5-1	-	CASSPGGDYGYTF	TGCGCCAGCTCCCCGGGGGGGGACTATGGCTACACCTTC
TRBJ2-3	-	TRBV3-1/TRBV3-2	TRBD2	CASSQTSGNTDTQYF	TGTGCCAGCAGCCAAACTAGCGGGAACACAGATACGCAGTATTTT
TRBJ2-5	-	TRBV19	TRBD1	CASSPGTGIRTQYF	TGTGCCAGTAGTCCCGGGACAGGGATTCGGACCCAGTACTTC
TRBJ2-1	once	TRBV5-4	TRBD2	CASSPLRLAQSSYNEQFF	TGTGCCAGCAGCCCCCTACGACTAGCGCAGAGCTCCTACAATGAGCAGTTCTTC
TRBJ2-7	-	TRBV7-6	TRBD1	CASSLAYVGQHYEQYF	TGTGCCAGCAGCTTAGCGTACGTGGGACAGCATTACGAGCAGTACTTC
TRBJ1-6	-	TRBV30	TRBD1	CACWDREGSPLHF	TGTGCCTGTTGGGACAGGGAAGGTTCACCCCTCCACTTT
TRBJ2-1	few	TRBV9	TRBD2	CASSAGLASREQFF	TGTGCCAGCAGCGCGGGACTAGCATCCAGGGAGCAGTTCTTC
TRBJ2-5	-	TRBV5-6	TRBD2	CASSLDGGARETQYF	TGTGCCAGCAGCTTGGACGGGGGGGCAAGAGAGACCCAGTACTTC
TRBJ2-7	once	TRBV6-5	-	CASGGHRSYEQYF	TGTGCCAGCGGGGGACACAGGTCCTACGAGCAGTACTTC
TRBJ2-3	-	TRBV5-4	TRBD2	CASSIESTAGGSLDTQYF	TGTGCCAGCAGCATCGAATCTACAGCGGGAGGGAGTCTGGATACGCAGTATTTT
TRBJ2-1	-	TRBV7-8	TRBD2	CASSVSGILQREQFF	TGTGCCAGCAGCGTAAGCGGGATCCTCCAACGGGAGCAGTTCTTC
TRBJ2-5	-	TRBV28	-	CASSDVGGETQYF	TGTGCCAGCAGTGACGTAGGGGGAGAGACCCAGTACTTC
TRBJ2-1	-	TRBV14	TRBD2	CASSPFTSGVYNEQFF	TGTGCCAGCAGCCCATTCACTAGCGGGGTCTACAATGAGCAGTTCTTC
TRBJ2-2	-	TRBV2	TRBD1	CASSHPNPRGHLDTGELFF	TGTGCCAGCAGCCACCCCAACCCGAGGGGGCACCTTGACACCGGGGAGCTGTTTTTT
TRBJ2-1	-	TRBV6-1	-	CASSEALGGILGNEQFF	TGTGCCAGCAGTGAAGCGCTGGGCGGGATACTTGGCAATGAGCAGTTCTTC
TRBJ2-7	-	TRBV11-2	TRBD1	CASSPGQGGEQYF	TGTGCCAGCAGCCCGGGACAGGGAGGGGAGCAGTACTTC
TRBJ2-3	-	TRBV6-6	TRBD2	CASSSLGTGGTDTQYF	TGTGCCAGCAGCAGTCTCGGGACGGGGGGGACAGATACGCAGTATTTT
TRBJ2-5	once	TRBV6-2/TRBV6-3	-	CASSYSPFSYRRETQYF	TGTGCCAGCAGTTACAGTCCGTTTAGCTATCGACGGGAGACCCAGTACTTC
TRBJ2-1	-	TRBV5-1	TRBD2	CASSALAGGPFDEQFF	TGCGCCAGCAGCGCCCTAGCGGGGGGGCCTTTCGACGAGCAGTTCTTC
TRBJ1-1	-	TRBV6-6	TRBD1	CASSYSGTGQEAFF	TGTGCCAGCAGTTACTCCGGGACAGGGCAGGAAGCTTTCTTT
TRBJ2-5	-	TRBV16	-	CASSLTTAGRETQYF	TGTGCCAGCAGCCTTACTACGGCAGGGCGGGAGACCCAGTACTTC
TRBJ2-2	-	TRBV7-6	-	CASSRQGGTGELFF	TGTGCCAGCAGCCGACAGGGAGGCACCGGGGAGCTGTTTTTT
TRBJ2-7	-	TRBV5-4	TRBD2	CASSFRREQRNTEEQYF	TGTGCCAGCAGCTTCCGGCGGGAGCAGAGGAATACGGAGGAGCAGTACTTC
TRBJ2-4	-	TRBV4-3	-	CASSQFHRDWGKNIQYF	TGCGCCAGCAGCCAATTTCACCGGGACTGGGGCAAAAACATTCAGTACTTC